This TCR beta chain was recovered during a study of OX40 agonist ivuxolimab in advanced cancers. As for the study in general: Patients were infused with ivuxolimab every 2 weeks at 0.01 to 10 mg/kg. Treatment received earlier with anti-PD-1, anti-PD-L1 or anti-CTLA-4 agents was allowed, and under 50% had some. Study-level points and caveats: Clones of CD4+ and CD8+ blood T cells grew by week 6 at doses of 0.1 to 3.0 mg/kg.

To note about this clone: What it binds is not known.

Measured with immunoSEQ multiplex PCR; TCRdb has only the in-frame clones, and not every one. The sample lists 55,000 to 75,000 clones, around 86% occurring once. Germline V gives CDR1 SEHNR, CDR2 FQNEAQ (reference sequence). V trimming: 5 bases; J trimming: 6 bases; junction bases outside the gene matches: 7. The CDR3 is made up of 14 amino acids. The chain employs TRBV7-9 and TRBJ2-7; 10 bases agree with TRBD1. The sample consisted of CD4+ or CD8+ T cells sorted from blood, taken in a trial of the OX40 agonist ivuxolimab. The clonotype originates from an adult with an advanced solid tumor such as melanoma, head and neck, liver or kidney cancer. The DNA of the CDR3 is TGTGCCAGCAGCCCGCCGGGACAGGGGAGCGAGCAGTACTTC. It codes for CASSPPGQGSEQYF. The variable domain in full, completed from reference TRBV7-9 and TRBJ2-7, reads DTGVSQNPRHKITKRGQNVTFRCDPISEHNRLYWYRQTLGQGPEFLTYFQNEAQLEKSRLLSDRFSAERPKGSFSTLEIQRTEQGDSAMYLCASSPPGQGSEQYFGPGTRLTVT.